This T cell receptor (beta chain) is from a study of Graves' ophthalmopathy and Graves' hyperthyroidism (dated by TCRdb to 2017 to 2018). At the level of the whole study: Peripheral blood was collected at initial diagnosis, prior to any treatment. The study used TCR beta repertoire signatures to distinguish Graves' ophthalmopathy from Graves' hyperthyroidism and to predict progression to ophthalmopathy. In total, under 150 blood samples were TCR-sequenced: some 43 ophthalmopathy, under 80 hyperthyroidism and approximately 17 hyperthyroidism-to-ophthalmopathy patients. To explore V-J signatures that distinguish ophthalmopathy from hyperthyroidism, a discovery set of about 99 patients was enrolled, made up of 40 to 45 with ophthalmopathy and 57 with stable hyperthyroidism. An independent validation cohort was composed of some 19 hyperthyroidism patients and around 16 patients who later progressed from hyperthyroidism to ophthalmopathy. T-cell repertoires of thyroid tissue and blood were compared in about 6 hyperthyroidism patients. After sampling, hyperthyroidism patients received methimazole starting at 30 mg daily, and ophthalmopathy patients received high-dose intravenous methylprednisolone. What the research found in general, with its limitations: Most expanded thyroid clonotypes with frequency above 0.001 were also detected in blood, suggesting blood repertoires may reflect the thyroid immune response. Ophthalmopathy was separated from stable hyperthyroidism by the 13-signature model with roughly 88% sensitivity and 81% to 84% specificity in cross-validation and with 80%/75% in the test set. In validation, the model predicted ophthalmopathy progression with about 71% sensitivity and less than 80% specificity; some 13 predicted patients were CT-confirmed with GO in a median of roughly 6.8 months. No statistical method was used to predetermine the sample size, and group allocation was not hidden from the investigators.

CDR1 SNHLY and CDR2 FYNNEI were looked up in the germline V gene. Germline trimming: 8 bases from V, 6 bases from J; junction bases outside gene matches: 12. The CDR3, cysteine through phenylalanine, is 14 amino acids long. Of the read, only the CDR3 DNA is kept; its 42 bases are in frame from base 1. Ophthalmopathy patients had moderately to severely active disease, Clinical Activity Score of at least 3, NOSPECS grade of at least 4, and disease duration under 3 months. Patients with other autoimmune diseases, uncontrolled infections, pregnancy or lactation were excluded. Clinical symptoms, serum thyroxine, TRAb, thyroid ultrasound and orbital computed tomography were used for diagnosis. Ficoll-Paque density gradient centrifugation was used to isolate PBMCs from 9.5 to 10 ml of fresh peripheral blood. Trizol reagent was used to extract the total RNA, and its quality was then checked on an Agilent 2100 Bioanalyzer.

For repertoire sequencing, the TCR beta CDR3 regions were amplified from RNA transcripts. HTBI primers and the Qiagen OneStep RT-PCR kit were used in a first-round RT-PCR, which was followed by a second-round multiplex PCR, size selection and purification. Libraries were sequenced on an Illumina HiSeq2000 using paired-end 100 bp reads. The paper's data handling went like this. SOAPnuke was used to process the reads, throwing out any read that had adapters, had uncalled bases, had a mean Phred below 15, or lacked an exact constant-primer or identifier match. COPE v1.2.5 was used to merge the high-quality paired reads. Each unique nucleotide sequence was defined as a clonotype, and clonotypes were aligned to IMGT TRB V, D and J references with MiTCR v1.1. The analysis was limited to V-J combinations with a frequency above 0.0001, which together covered about 99% of the repertoires. A TCR clonal expansion and chaos score per V-J combination was defined as the ratio of F50 clonal expansion to chaos observed in the TCRdist matrix. Welch's t-statistics and random forest were used to narrow the features down to 10 to 15 V-J combinations, which were then fed into a naive Bayes classifier. The Morisita-Horn index was used to measure how similar the thyroid and blood repertoires were. TCRdb trimmed public reads at Q25 via fastp, called clones via MiXCR and kept in-frame beta chains. Records with the same CDR3 protein are collapsed into one entry carrying the most frequent genes and DNA. The V and J calls here are based on TCRdb, not the publication. For this sample the table gives almost 750,000 distinct CDR3 sequences, of which 35% to 50% were detected only once. 44% of the sample goes to the ten largest clones.

This clonotype was detected many times. Its recognized antigen is unknown. There are no base qualities to consult, and no much larger clone falls within one base. The sequence links TRBV2 to TRBJ2-7; 8 central nucleotides agree with TRBD1. The sequencing sample was made of peripheral blood. The sequence came from an adult man with Graves' ophthalmopathy. The CDR3 protein is CASGIGTGVLEQYF. The nucleotide sequence is TGTGCCAGCGGGATAGGGACAGGTGTCCTCGAGCAGTACTTC.